This is a list of T cell receptor beta chains from one sample in a study of regulatory T cells in long-lasting Graves disease. TCRdb reprocessed the multiplex PCR reads via MiXCR and lists one record per CDR3 protein. The sample shows about 470,000 distinct CDR3 sequences, more than 13% of them seen only once. This same sample was also taken into another study, of T cells in Graves' hyperthyroidism and ophthalmopathy.

The sample was peripheral blood mononuclear cells (PBMCs), taken at new diagnosis, from a patient treated with antithyroid drugs. The receptors here all came from a woman aged 25-40 years with Graves disease. Both conserved end residues are part of each CDR3. The D gene is left open where the match is weak. Some rows have no size entry. The others give once, few or many, or a class for an expanded clone.

v_gene: TRBV7-3; j_gene: TRBJ1-1; abundance: many; d_gene: -; CDR3aa: CASSLEPVRGSEAFF; CDR3nt: TGTGCCAGCAGCTTAGAGCCGGTACGGGGATCTGAAGCTTTCTTT
v_gene: TRBV10-3; j_gene: TRBJ2-1; abundance: few; d_gene: -; CDR3aa: CAISESAAGWGNGQFF; CDR3nt: TGTGCCATCAGTGAGTCGGCTGCAGGTTGGGGCAATGGGCAGTTCTTC
v_gene: TRBV27; j_gene: TRBJ2-7; abundance: many; d_gene: -; CDR3aa: CASSLSVRYYEQYF; CDR3nt: TGTGCCAGCAGTTTATCCGTCAGGTACTACGAGCAGTACTTC
v_gene: TRBV4-1; j_gene: TRBJ2-3; abundance: -; d_gene: TRBD2; CDR3aa: CASSHETSGRPFGTDTQYF; CDR3nt: TGCGCCAGCAGCCACGAAACTAGCGGGAGGCCGTTCGGCACAGATACGCAGTATTTT
v_gene: TRBV5-8; j_gene: TRBJ2-7; abundance: many; d_gene: -; CDR3aa: CASSNPGRSYEQYF; CDR3nt: TGTGCCAGCAGCAACCCCGGGAGATCCTACGAGCAGTACTTC
v_gene: TRBV20-1; j_gene: TRBJ2-1; abundance: many; d_gene: TRBD1; CDR3aa: CSATGTGPNEQFF; CDR3nt: TGCAGTGCGACCGGGACAGGGCCAAATGAGCAGTTCTTC
v_gene: TRBV12-3/TRBV12-4; j_gene: TRBJ1-5; abundance: many; d_gene: TRBD1; CDR3aa: CASSRNRGGNQPQHF; CDR3nt: TGTGCCAGCAGCCGTAACAGGGGCGGCAATCAGCCCCAGCATTTT
v_gene: TRBV7-9; j_gene: TRBJ2-5; abundance: -; d_gene: -; CDR3aa: CASSLAGLETQYF; CDR3nt: TGTGCCAGCAGCTTAGCGGGGTTGGAGACCCAGTACTTC
v_gene: TRBV28; j_gene: TRBJ1-2; abundance: many; d_gene: TRBD1; CDR3aa: CASSPPTGGNGYTF; CDR3nt: TGTGCCAGCAGCCCCCCCACAGGGGGCAATGGCTACACCTTC
v_gene: TRBV28; j_gene: TRBJ2-1; abundance: many; d_gene: TRBD2; CDR3aa: CASLPGTSGHNEQFF; CDR3nt: TGTGCCAGCCTCCCAGGGACTAGCGGCCACAATGAGCAGTTCTTC
v_gene: TRBV2; j_gene: TRBJ2-3; abundance: many; d_gene: -; CDR3aa: CASSRSSGYTDTQYF; CDR3nt: TGTGCCAGCAGCCGCTCGAGCGGCTACACAGATACGCAGTATTTT
v_gene: TRBV20-1; j_gene: TRBJ2-7; abundance: few; d_gene: -; CDR3aa: CSADPGSQEQYF; CDR3nt: TGCAGTGCCGACCCCGGTTCCCAGGAGCAGTACTTC
v_gene: TRBV5-1; j_gene: TRBJ2-1; abundance: -; d_gene: -; CDR3aa: CASSLSAGWEQFF; CDR3nt: TGCGCCAGCAGCTTGTCTGCGGGTTGGGAGCAGTTCTTC
v_gene: TRBV9; j_gene: TRBJ1-5; abundance: -; d_gene: -; CDR3aa: CASSGTGRGQPQHF; CDR3nt: TGTGCCAGCAGCGGTACAGGGCGGGGGCAGCCCCAGCATTTT
v_gene: TRBV18; j_gene: TRBJ2-5; abundance: many; d_gene: -; CDR3aa: CASSPPLETQYF; CDR3nt: TGTGCCAGCTCACCACCTCTGGAGACCCAGTACTTC
v_gene: TRBV9; j_gene: TRBJ1-3; abundance: few; d_gene: TRBD1; CDR3aa: CASSVMGQGRTGNTIYF; CDR3nt: TGTGCCAGCAGCGTAATGGGACAGGGCCGAACTGGAAACACCATATATTTT
v_gene: TRBV25-1; j_gene: TRBJ2-1; abundance: -; d_gene: -; CDR3aa: CASSERYEQFF; CDR3nt: TGTGCCAGCAGTGAACGCTATGAGCAGTTCTTC
v_gene: TRBV29-1; j_gene: TRBJ2-7; abundance: -; d_gene: -; CDR3aa: CSVKGQISFEQYF; CDR3nt: TGCAGCGTTAAAGGGCAGATCAGTTTTGAGCAGTACTTC
v_gene: TRBV3-1; j_gene: TRBJ1-6; abundance: few; d_gene: -; CDR3aa: CAGSQDRAGYNSPLHF; CDR3nt: TGTGCCGGCAGCCAAGATCGGGCCGGCTATAATTCACCCCTCCACTTT
v_gene: TRBV20-1; j_gene: TRBJ1-1; abundance: many; d_gene: -; CDR3aa: CSAPKGGGYTEAFF; CDR3nt: TGCAGTGCTCCCAAGGGGGGGGGTTACACTGAAGCTTTCTTT
v_gene: TRBV20-1; j_gene: TRBJ2-1; abundance: few; d_gene: -; CDR3aa: CSARDRISADEQFF; CDR3nt: TGCAGTGCTAGAGATCGGATTAGCGCCGATGAGCAGTTCTTC
v_gene: TRBV7-8; j_gene: TRBJ2-3; abundance: many; d_gene: TRBD2; CDR3aa: CASSLGVYSGRGSDTQYF; CDR3nt: TGTGCCAGCAGCTTAGGGGTCTATAGCGGGAGAGGGTCAGATACGCAGTATTTT
v_gene: TRBV19; j_gene: TRBJ2-7; abundance: few; d_gene: -; CDR3aa: CASTRQGGSYEQYF; CDR3nt: TGTGCCAGTACTAGGCAGGGGGGATCCTACGAGCAGTACTTC
v_gene: TRBV10-2; j_gene: TRBJ2-6; abundance: -; d_gene: -; CDR3aa: CASREDGSGANVLTF; CDR3nt: TGCGCCAGCAGGGAGGATGGTTCTGGGGCCAACGTCCTGACTTTC
v_gene: TRBV7-2; j_gene: TRBJ1-5; abundance: many; d_gene: TRBD1; CDR3aa: CASSSTTGTVNQPQHF; CDR3nt: TGTGCCAGCAGCTCAACCACCGGGACAGTTAATCAGCCCCAGCATTTT
v_gene: TRBV27; j_gene: TRBJ2-3; abundance: many; d_gene: -; CDR3aa: CASSLNGDTQYF; CDR3nt: TGTGCCAGCAGTTTAAATGGAGATACGCAGTATTTT
v_gene: TRBV25-1; j_gene: TRBJ1-3; abundance: -; d_gene: TRBD1; CDR3aa: CASSGQGVGGNTIYF; CDR3nt: TGTGCCAGCAGTGGACAGGGTGTAGGTGGAAACACCATATATTTT
v_gene: TRBV24-1; j_gene: TRBJ2-3; abundance: -; d_gene: -; CDR3aa: CATSDFAVTGTDTQYF; CDR3nt: TGTGCCACCAGTGATTTCGCAGTCACTGGCACAGATACGCAGTATTTT
v_gene: TRBV7-9; j_gene: TRBJ2-3; abundance: many; d_gene: -; CDR3aa: CASSLSGHTQYF; CDR3nt: TGTGCCAGCAGCTTATCGGGGCATACGCAGTATTTT
v_gene: TRBV6-1; j_gene: TRBJ2-3; abundance: -; d_gene: TRBD2; CDR3aa: CASRPRTSVTDTQYF; CDR3nt: TGTGCCAGCAGACCTCGGACTAGCGTCACAGATACGCAGTATTTT
v_gene: TRBV6-5; j_gene: TRBJ1-5; abundance: -; d_gene: -; CDR3aa: CASSSVHNQPQHF; CDR3nt: TGTGCCAGCAGTTCCGTTCACAATCAGCCCCAGCATTTT
v_gene: TRBV19; j_gene: TRBJ2-7; abundance: -; d_gene: -; CDR3aa: CASSLLEASYEQYF; CDR3nt: TGTGCCAGTAGTCTCCTGGAGGCCTCCTACGAGCAGTACTTC
v_gene: TRBV2; j_gene: TRBJ2-6; abundance: few; d_gene: -; CDR3aa: CASKRWEPGANVLTF; CDR3nt: TGTGCCAGCAAAAGATGGGAACCTGGGGCCAACGTCCTGACTTTC
v_gene: TRBV24-1; j_gene: TRBJ1-1; abundance: -; d_gene: -; CDR3aa: CATNEQAGTEAFF; CDR3nt: TGTGCCACCAACGAACAGGCAGGCACTGAAGCTTTCTTT
v_gene: TRBV7-9; j_gene: TRBJ1-3; abundance: few; d_gene: -; CDR3aa: CASSTQGISGNTIYF; CDR3nt: TGTGCCAGCAGCACGCAGGGGATCTCTGGAAACACCATATATTTT
v_gene: TRBV7-8; j_gene: TRBJ1-2; abundance: few; d_gene: -; CDR3aa: CASSLERGNGYTF; CDR3nt: TGTGCCAGCAGCTTAGAGCGGGGCAACGGCTACACCTTC
v_gene: TRBV11-2; j_gene: TRBJ2-7; abundance: many; d_gene: TRBD2; CDR3aa: CASSQEVGFGGLASGRYEQYF; CDR3nt: TGTGCCAGCAGCCAAGAAGTTGGGTTTGGTGGACTAGCTAGCGGCCGCTACGAGCAGTACTTC
v_gene: TRBV5-6; j_gene: TRBJ2-7; abundance: -; d_gene: TRBD2; CDR3aa: CASHPGLASEQYF; CDR3nt: TGTGCCAGCCACCCGGGACTAGCATCTGAGCAGTACTTC
v_gene: TRBV7-9; j_gene: TRBJ2-2; abundance: many; d_gene: -; CDR3aa: CASSSPTSPEVGTGELFF; CDR3nt: TGTGCCAGCAGCTCCCCTACGTCGCCGGAGGTCGGAACCGGGGAGCTGTTTTTT
v_gene: TRBV12-3/TRBV12-4; j_gene: TRBJ2-5; abundance: many; d_gene: -; CDR3aa: CASSLNGVETQYF; CDR3nt: TGTGCCAGCAGTTTAAACGGGGTGGAGACCCAGTACTTC
v_gene: TRBV20-1; j_gene: TRBJ2-1; abundance: many; d_gene: TRBD2; CDR3aa: CSARDLLAEINNEQFF; CDR3nt: TGCAGTGCTAGAGATCTCCTAGCGGAGATAAACAATGAGCAGTTCTTC
v_gene: TRBV19; j_gene: TRBJ2-1; abundance: -; d_gene: TRBD2; CDR3aa: CASSTRLAGGHGGGEQFF; CDR3nt: TGTGCCAGTAGTACCCGACTAGCGGGAGGGCACGGGGGGGGGGAGCAGTTCTTC
v_gene: TRBV6-1; j_gene: TRBJ1-5; abundance: many; d_gene: -; CDR3aa: CASRPPGGQASQPQHF; CDR3nt: TGTGCCAGCAGGCCTCCGGGAGGGCAGGCGAGTCAGCCCCAGCATTTT
v_gene: TRBV20-1; j_gene: TRBJ2-7; abundance: many; d_gene: TRBD2; CDR3aa: CSASPRPGLAGDRPEQYF; CDR3nt: TGCAGTGCCAGCCCCCGGCCGGGACTAGCGGGAGATCGACCCGAGCAGTACTTC
v_gene: TRBV24-1; j_gene: TRBJ2-1; abundance: few; d_gene: -; CDR3aa: CATRDLRDNEQFF; CDR3nt: TGTGCCACCAGGGACCTAAGGGACAATGAGCAGTTCTTC